These 8 T cell receptor beta chains were all obtained from the same sample, sequenced in a study of blood T cell repertoires in COVID-19. Clones were read by immunoSEQ multiplex PCR, and TCRdb kept only the in-frame ones, dropping some. Seen here are about 73,000 clones, roughly 80% observed once, and the top ten hold around 28%. Sequencing input: peripheral blood. These receptors were collected from a human donor in a cohort sampled during active COVID-19.

V gene TRBV24-1 combines with J gene TRBJ1-5, with a possible D match to TRBD1 (5 bases). Germline-derived CDR1 and CDR2 are KGHDR and SFDVKD. This CDR3 contains 12 residues. V lost 9 bases and J lost 6, with 11 bases in between. DNA of the CDR3: TGTGCCACCGGGCAGGGTACTCAGCCCCAGCATTTT. It codes for CATGQGTQPQHF.

The chain carries TRBV7-2 and TRBJ2-7; D might be TRBD1 (6 bases). V was pared by 4 bases and J by 6 bases, with 16 bases between. CDR1 and CDR2 from the germline V gene are SGHTA and FQGNSA. This CDR3 region has 14 residues. The CDR3 sequence is CASSSPNRAGEQYF. Written as DNA, the CDR3 is TGTGCCAGCAGCTCACCTAACAGGGCCGGCGAGCAGTACTTC. Combining the CDR3 with reference TRBV7-2 and TRBJ2-7 gives the whole variable domain GAGVSQSPSNKVTEKGKDVELRCDPISGHTALYWYRQSLGQGLEFLIYFQGNSAPDKSGLPSDRFSAERTGGSVSTLTIQRTQQEDSAVYLCASSSPNRAGEQYFGPGTRLTVT.

The CDR3, as DNA: TGTGCCAGCAGCCCGGGACAGGGCGCCTACGAGCAGTACTTC. Its translation: CASSPGQGAYEQYF. The V gene is TRBV7-6, the J gene TRBJ2-7; TRBD1 matches at 9 bases. Germline V lookup: CDR1 SGHVS, CDR2 FNYEAQ. The CDR3 runs 14 residues. V was pared by 5 bases and J by 2 bases, with 4 bases of the junction left unmatched.

The chain joins TRBV7-9 to TRBJ2-1; maybe TRBD2 (6 bases). CDR1 is SEHNR, CDR2 FQNEAQ, per germline (reference sequence). V dropped 5 bases and J dropped 2 bases, with 16 bases sitting between them. The CDR3 is made up of 16 amino acids. CDR3 DNA sequence: TGTGCCAGCAGCCCCCCCGGCTCGGGGGCCTACAATGAGCAGTTCTTC. Amino acids: CASSPPGSGAYNEQFF.

This chain joins TRBV2 and TRBJ2-5; D perhaps matches TRBD1 (6 bases). The CDR3 length is 15 residues. CDR1 is SNHLY, CDR2 FYNNEI, per germline. V gave up 6 bases and J gave up 6 bases, with 20 bases separating them. The CDR3 protein is CASSVGVQGLQTQYF. The DNA of the CDR3 is TGTGCCAGCAGCGTTGGTGTTCAGGGGTTGCAGACCCAGTACTTC.

The chain recombines TRBV11-2 with TRBJ1-2; D unclear. Germline V gene data show CDR1 as SGHAT and CDR2 as FQNNGV. Trimming removed 5 bases from V and 8 bases from J, with 12 bases in between. This CDR3 comprises 12 residues. CDR3 nucleotides: TGTGCCAGCAGCACCGGAAGCGGGGGCTACACCTTC. This sequence encodes CASSTGSGGYTF.

The chain links TRBV28 to TRBJ2-5, with 10 positions matching TRBD2. CDR1 is MDHEN and CDR2 is SYDVKM in the germline V gene. V was pared by 6 bases and J by 2 bases, with 9 bases of the junction left unmatched. The CDR3 has 16 amino acids. The CDR3 DNA is TGTGCCAGCAGCCTCCTAGCGGGGGTGAAACAAGAGACCCAGTACTTC. It yields the protein CASSLLAGVKQETQYF.

The chain has TRBV5-5 and TRBJ1-1; D perhaps matches TRBD1 (6 bases). The germline CDR1 and CDR2 sequences are SGHKS and YYEKEE (reference sequence). V lost 1 base and J 10 bases, leaving 17 bases between the germline ends. The CDR3 loop spans 14 amino acids. Written as DNA, the CDR3 is TGTGCCAGCAGCTTGTCGGACAGCCCAAATGGAGCTTTCTTT. It specifies CASSLSDSPNGAFF.